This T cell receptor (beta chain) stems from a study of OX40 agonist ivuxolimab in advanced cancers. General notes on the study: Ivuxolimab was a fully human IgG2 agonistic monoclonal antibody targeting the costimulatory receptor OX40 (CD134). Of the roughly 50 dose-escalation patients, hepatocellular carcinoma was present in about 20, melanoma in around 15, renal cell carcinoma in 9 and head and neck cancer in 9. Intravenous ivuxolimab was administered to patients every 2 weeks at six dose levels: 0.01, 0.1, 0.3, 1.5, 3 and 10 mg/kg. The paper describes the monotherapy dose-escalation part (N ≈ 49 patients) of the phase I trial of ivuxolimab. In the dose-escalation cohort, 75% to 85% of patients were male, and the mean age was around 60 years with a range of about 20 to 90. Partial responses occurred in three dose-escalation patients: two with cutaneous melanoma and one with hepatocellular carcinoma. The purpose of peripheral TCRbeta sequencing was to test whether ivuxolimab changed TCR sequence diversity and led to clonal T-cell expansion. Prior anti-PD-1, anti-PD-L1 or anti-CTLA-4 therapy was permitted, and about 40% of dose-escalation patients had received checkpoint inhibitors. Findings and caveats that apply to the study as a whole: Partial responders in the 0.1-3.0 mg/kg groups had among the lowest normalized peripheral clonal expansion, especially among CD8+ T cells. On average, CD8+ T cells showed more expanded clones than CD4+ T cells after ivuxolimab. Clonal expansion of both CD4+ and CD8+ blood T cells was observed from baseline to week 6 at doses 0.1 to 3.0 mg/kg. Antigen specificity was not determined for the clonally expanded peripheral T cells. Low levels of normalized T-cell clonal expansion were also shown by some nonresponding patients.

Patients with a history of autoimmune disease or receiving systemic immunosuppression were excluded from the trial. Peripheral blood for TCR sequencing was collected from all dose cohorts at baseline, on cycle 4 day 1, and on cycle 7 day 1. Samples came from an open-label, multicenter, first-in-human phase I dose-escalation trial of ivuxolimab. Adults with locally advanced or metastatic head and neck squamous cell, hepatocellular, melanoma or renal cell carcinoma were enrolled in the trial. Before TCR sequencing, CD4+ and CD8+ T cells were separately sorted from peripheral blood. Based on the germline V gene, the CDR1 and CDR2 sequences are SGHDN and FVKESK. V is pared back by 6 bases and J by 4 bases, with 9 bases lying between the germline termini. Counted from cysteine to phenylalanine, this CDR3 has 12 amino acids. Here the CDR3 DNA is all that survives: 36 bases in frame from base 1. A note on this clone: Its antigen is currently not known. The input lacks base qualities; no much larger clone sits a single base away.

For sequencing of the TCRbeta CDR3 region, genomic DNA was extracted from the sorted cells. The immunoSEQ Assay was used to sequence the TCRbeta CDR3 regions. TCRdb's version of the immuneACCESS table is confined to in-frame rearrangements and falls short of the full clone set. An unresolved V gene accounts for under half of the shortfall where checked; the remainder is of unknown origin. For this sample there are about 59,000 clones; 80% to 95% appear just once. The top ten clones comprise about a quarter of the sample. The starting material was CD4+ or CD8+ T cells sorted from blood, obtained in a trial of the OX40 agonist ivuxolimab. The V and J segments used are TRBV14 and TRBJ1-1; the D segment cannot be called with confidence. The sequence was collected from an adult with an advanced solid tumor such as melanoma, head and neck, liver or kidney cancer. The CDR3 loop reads CASRKTPTEAFF. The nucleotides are TGTGCCAGCAGGAAAACACCCACTGAAGCTTTCTTT.